This TCR beta chain comes out of a study of blood T cell repertoires in COVID-19. Turning to the study itself: Donors in the United States, Italy and Spain gave samples during acute or convalescent COVID-19.

Germline-derived CDR1 and CDR2 are SGHVS and FQNEAQ. V lost 5 bases and J lost 6; bases outside the gene matches: 13. The CDR3 loop spans 17 amino acids. TCRdb keeps only in-frame clones here, not all; method: immunoSEQ multiplex PCR. The table shows 300,000 to 450,000 clones, with about nine tenths occurring only once. Participants were aged roughly 18 to 100 years from around 24 US areas. Participants' own reports of clinical history determined their cohort assignment. The sequenced sample was PBMCs or T cells enriched from blood (not recorded which). This rearrangement joins TRBV7-8 to TRBJ2-2, with 9 bases that match TRBD2. The source of this sequence is a woman between 25 and 40 years old who had been exposed to COVID-19. The CDR3 DNA reads TGTGCCAGCAGCCCCCCCCGGGGGCGGGAGGGCCCCGGGGAGCTGTTTTTT. It encodes CASSPPRGREGPGELFF.